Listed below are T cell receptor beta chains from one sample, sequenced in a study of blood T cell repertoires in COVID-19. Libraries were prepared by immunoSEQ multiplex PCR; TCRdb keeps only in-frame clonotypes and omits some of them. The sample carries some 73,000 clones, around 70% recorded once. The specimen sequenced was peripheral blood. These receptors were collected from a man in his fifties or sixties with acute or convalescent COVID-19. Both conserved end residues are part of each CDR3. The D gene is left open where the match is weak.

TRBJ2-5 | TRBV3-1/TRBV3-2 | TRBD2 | CASSTNPLAGGGETQYF
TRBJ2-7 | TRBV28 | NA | CASSRTGYEQYF
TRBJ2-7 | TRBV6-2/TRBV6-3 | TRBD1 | CASSGTGGSYEQYF
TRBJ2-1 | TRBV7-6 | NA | CASSLEASGLDNEQFF
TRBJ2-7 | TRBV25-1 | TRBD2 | CASSAPGLAENYEQYF
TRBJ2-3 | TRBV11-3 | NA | CASSYRGGEDTQYF
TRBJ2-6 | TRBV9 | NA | CASQTLLGNVLTF
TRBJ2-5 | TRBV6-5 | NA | CASSPGRIRGTQYF
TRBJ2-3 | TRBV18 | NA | CASSPGGTSTDTQYF
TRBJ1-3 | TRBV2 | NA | CASRERPSSGNTIYF
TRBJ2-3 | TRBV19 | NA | CASAEPQNTDTQYF
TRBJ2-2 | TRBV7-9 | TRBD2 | CASGGRANTGELFF
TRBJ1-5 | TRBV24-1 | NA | CATSDSSDGGDQPQHF
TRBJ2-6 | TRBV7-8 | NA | CASSHRAGANVLTF
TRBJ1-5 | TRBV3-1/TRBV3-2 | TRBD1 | CASSQETGHSPQHF
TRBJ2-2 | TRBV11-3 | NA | CASSLGETSNTGELFF
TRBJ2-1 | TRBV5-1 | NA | CASSLRQSYNEQFF
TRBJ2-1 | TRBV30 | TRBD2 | CAWSLPSGRGSYNEQFF
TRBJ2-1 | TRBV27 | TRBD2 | CASSVGGGGTGNEQFF
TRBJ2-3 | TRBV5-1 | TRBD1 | CASSAETGGNTDTQYF
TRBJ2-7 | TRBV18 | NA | CASSPAESHEQYF
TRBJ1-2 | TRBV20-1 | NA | CSAEGDYGYTF
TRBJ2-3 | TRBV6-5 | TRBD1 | CARTGGRVRDTQYF
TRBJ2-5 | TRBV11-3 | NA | CASSLGTIETQYF
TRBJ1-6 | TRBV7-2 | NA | CASSLMVQGNSPLHF
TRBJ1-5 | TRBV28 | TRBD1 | CASSPTGLGNQPQHF
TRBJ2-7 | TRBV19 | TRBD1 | CASSTGTASYEQYF
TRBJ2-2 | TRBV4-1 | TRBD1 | CASSPRTGDTGELFF
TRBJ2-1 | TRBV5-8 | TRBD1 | CASSLGTGFLLDDEQFF
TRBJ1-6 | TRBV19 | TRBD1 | CASSTGTALGSGSPLHF
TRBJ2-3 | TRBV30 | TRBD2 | CAWRLPGLAGGITDTQYF
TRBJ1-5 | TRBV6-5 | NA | CASSLTPWGNQPQHF
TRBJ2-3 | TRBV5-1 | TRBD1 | CASRQGRSPTDTQYF
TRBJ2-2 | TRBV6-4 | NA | CASSGGDTGELFF
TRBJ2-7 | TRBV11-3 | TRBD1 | CASSQGVYEQYF
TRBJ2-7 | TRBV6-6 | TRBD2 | CASSYVRLAASYEQYF
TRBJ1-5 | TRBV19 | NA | CASSIGGDSNQPQHF
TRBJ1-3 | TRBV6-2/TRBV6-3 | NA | CASSYSQGTGNTIYF
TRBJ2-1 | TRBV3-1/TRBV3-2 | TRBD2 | CASSRIAFSGGDEQFF
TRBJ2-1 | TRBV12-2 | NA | CASRLADRGSSYNEQFF
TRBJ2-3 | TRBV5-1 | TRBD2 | CASSFRAGGAADTQYF